The T cell receptor (beta chain) described here comes from a study of cytomegalovirus exposure and HLA in healthy donors. Findings of the study overall: Later analysis suggested links between common viral pathogens and several top significant clusters. Later analysis associated a missense DCLRE1C variant with TCR beta V- and J-gene trimming. Among TCR beta chains, those listed as cytomegalovirus-associated numbered 164.

This clone was detected once. Antigen: not known. PCR amplification relied on 60 Vbeta primers (plus 13 Jbeta primers). Assay used: immunoSEQ multiplex PCR; TCRdb lists only in-frame clones, some missing. Counted here are under 100,000 clones, under 85% occurring once; the ten biggest clones make up approximately 2%. This CDR3 has 16 amino acids. V gave up 5 bases and J gave up 4 bases; unmatched junction bases: 10. CDR1 is SGHAT, CDR2 FQNNGV, per germline. Sample: PBMCs. The chain links TRBV11-2 to TRBJ2-1, with 8 bases fitting TRBD2. The clonotype comes from a boy aged 5-17 years in good health and CMV-seronegative. The CDR3 nucleotides are TGTGCCAGCAGCCGAGGGGTCGGGGGGGGATACAATGAGCAGTTCTTC. Translated: CASSRGVGGGYNEQFF.